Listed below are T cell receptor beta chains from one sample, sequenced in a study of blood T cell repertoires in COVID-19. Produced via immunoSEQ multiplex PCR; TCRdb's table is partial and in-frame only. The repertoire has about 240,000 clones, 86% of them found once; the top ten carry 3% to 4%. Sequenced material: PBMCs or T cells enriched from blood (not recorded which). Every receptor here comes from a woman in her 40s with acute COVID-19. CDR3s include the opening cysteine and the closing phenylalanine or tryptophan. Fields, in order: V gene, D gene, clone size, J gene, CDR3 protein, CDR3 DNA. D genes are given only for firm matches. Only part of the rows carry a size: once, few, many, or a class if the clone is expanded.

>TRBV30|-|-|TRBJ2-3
CAWGRPSGRADTQYF
TGTGCCTGGGGTCGTCCGAGCGGGCGCGCAGATACGCAGTATTTT
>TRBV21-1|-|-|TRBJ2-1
CASTIQGGRYHNEQFF
TGTGCCAGCACCATACAAGGCGGGAGGTACCACAATGAGCAGTTCTTC
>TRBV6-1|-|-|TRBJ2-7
CASSEAASSDEQYF
TGTGCCAGCAGTGAAGCGGCTAGCTCGGACGAGCAGTACTTC
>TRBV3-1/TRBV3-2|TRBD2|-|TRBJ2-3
CASSPRLAGGLPITQYF
TGTGCCAGCAGCCCTCGACTAGCGGGAGGTCTCCCGATAACGCAGTATTTT
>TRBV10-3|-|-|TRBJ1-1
CAISEGRVTEAFF
TGTGCCATCAGTGAGGGGAGGGTGACTGAAGCTTTCTTT
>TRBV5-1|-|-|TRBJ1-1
CASSSDGQTTEAFF
TGCGCCAGCAGCTCAGACGGACAGACCACTGAAGCTTTCTTT
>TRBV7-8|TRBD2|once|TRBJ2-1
CASSLPSPSGRNNEQFF
TGTGCCAGCAGCTTGCCGTCACCCAGCGGGAGGAATAATGAGCAGTTCTTC
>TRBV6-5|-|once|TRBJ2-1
CASNNRVADEQFF
TGTGCCAGCAATAATAGAGTTGCTGATGAGCAGTTCTTC
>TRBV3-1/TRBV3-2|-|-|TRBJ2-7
CASSGLLLQDPETTYEQYF
TGTGCCAGCAGCGGACTTCTCCTTCAAGACCCAGAGACTACCTACGAGCAGTACTTC
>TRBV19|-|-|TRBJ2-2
CASSLLPGLNTGELFF
TGTGCCAGTAGTCTCCTACCGGGACTGAACACCGGGGAGCTGTTTTTT
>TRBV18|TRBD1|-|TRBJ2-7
CASSPLDRGVYEQYF
TGTGCCAGCTCACCCCTAGACAGGGGGGTATACGAGCAGTACTTC
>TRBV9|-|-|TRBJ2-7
CASSVGVEQQYEQYF
TGTGCCAGCAGCGTAGGAGTAGAACAGCAATACGAGCAGTACTTC
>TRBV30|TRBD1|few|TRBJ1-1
CAWTIGTDLTEAFF
TGTGCCTGGACAATCGGGACAGACCTCACTGAAGCTTTCTTT